Each of the 2 T cell receptor beta chains below was sequenced from the same sample in a study of cytomegalovirus exposure and HLA in healthy donors listed by TCRdb under 2017. The library was made by the immunoSEQ multiplex PCR assay. A mixture of 60 forward primers for TCR Vbeta segments and 13 reverse primers for TCR Jbeta segments was used in the multiplex PCR. TCRdb took this table from immuneACCESS and kept in-frame rearrangements with V and J called. Such tables lack part of the clones; where checked against another copy, unresolved V genes explain under half of the gap, and the rest is unexplained. Here the sample has 150,000 to 250,000 clones; roughly 79% occur a single time. The biggest ten clones account for 1.5% to 2% of the sample. The sample was PBMCs. Receptors originate from a man aged 25 to 40 in good health and CMV-seronegative.

The rearrangement joins TRBV6-5 to TRBJ1-1, with D unclear. Germline assignment: CDR1 MNHEY and CDR2 SVGAGI. The CDR3 is made up of 14 amino acids. V was pared by 2 bases and J by 3 bases, with 10 bases between. The CDR3, as DNA: TGTGCCAGCAGTTACCTGGTTGCGGACACTGAAGCTTTCTTT. Translating gives CASSYLVADTEAFF.

This rearrangement joins TRBV6-5 to TRBJ1-2; D not certain. In germline, CDR1 is MNHEY, CDR2 SVGAGI. V was clipped by 4 bases and J by 7 bases, with 7 bases between them. There are 11 residues in the CDR3. In DNA, the CDR3 is TGTGCCAGCAGTTCCGGGATTGGCTACACCTTC. Residues: CASSSGIGYTF.